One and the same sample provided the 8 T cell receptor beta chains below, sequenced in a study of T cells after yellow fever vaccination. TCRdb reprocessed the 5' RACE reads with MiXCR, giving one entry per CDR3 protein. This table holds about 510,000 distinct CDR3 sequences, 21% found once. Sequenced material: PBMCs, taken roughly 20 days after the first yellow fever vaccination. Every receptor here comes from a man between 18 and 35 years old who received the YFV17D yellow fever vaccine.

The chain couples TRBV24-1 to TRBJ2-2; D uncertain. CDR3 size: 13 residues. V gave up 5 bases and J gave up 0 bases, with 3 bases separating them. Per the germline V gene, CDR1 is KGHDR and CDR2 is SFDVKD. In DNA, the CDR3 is TGTGCCACCAGTGTTACGAACACCGGGGAGCTGTTTTTT. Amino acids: CATSVTNTGELFF.

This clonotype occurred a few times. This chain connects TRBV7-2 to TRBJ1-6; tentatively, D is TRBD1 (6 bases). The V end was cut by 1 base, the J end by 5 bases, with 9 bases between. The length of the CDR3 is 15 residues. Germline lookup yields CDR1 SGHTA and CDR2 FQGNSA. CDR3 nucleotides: TGTGCCAGCAGCTTAGAAGGACAGAATAATTCACCCCTCCACTTT. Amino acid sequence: CASSLEGQNNSPLHF.

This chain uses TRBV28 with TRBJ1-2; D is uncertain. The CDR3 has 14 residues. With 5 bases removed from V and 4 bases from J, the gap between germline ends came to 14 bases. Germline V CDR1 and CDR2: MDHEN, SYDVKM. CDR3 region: CASSLGGQVYGYTF. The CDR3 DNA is TGTGCCAGCAGTCTCGGCGGGCAGGTCTATGGCTACACCTTC.

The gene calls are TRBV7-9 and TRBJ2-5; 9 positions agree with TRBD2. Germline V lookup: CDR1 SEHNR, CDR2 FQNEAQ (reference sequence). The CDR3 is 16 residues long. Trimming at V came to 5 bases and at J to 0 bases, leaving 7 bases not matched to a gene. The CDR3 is CASSPAGGPYQETQYF. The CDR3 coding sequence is TGTGCCAGCAGCCCAGCGGGAGGACCGTACCAAGAGACCCAGTACTTC.

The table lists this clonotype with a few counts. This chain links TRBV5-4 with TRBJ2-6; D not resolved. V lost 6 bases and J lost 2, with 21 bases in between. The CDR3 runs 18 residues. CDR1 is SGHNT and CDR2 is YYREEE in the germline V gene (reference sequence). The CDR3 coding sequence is TGTGCCAGCATCCGGAAGGGTCTGAAGCCCCCTGGGGCCAACGTCCTGACTTTC. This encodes CASIRKGLKPPGANVLTF.

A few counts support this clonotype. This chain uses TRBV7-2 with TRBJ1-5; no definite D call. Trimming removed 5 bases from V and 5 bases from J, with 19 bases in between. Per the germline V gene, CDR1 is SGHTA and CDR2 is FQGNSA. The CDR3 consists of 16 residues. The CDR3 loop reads CASSRYSTGFYQPQHF. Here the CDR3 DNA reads TGTGCCAGCAGCCGCTACTCAACGGGGTTTTATCAGCCCCAGCATTTT. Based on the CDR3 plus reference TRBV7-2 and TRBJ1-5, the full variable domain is GAGVSQSPSNKVTEKGKDVELRCDPISGHTALYWYRQSLGQGLEFLIYFQGNSAPDKSGLPSDRFSAERTGGSVSTLTIQRTQQEDSAVYLCASSRYSTGFYQPQHFGDGTRLSIL.

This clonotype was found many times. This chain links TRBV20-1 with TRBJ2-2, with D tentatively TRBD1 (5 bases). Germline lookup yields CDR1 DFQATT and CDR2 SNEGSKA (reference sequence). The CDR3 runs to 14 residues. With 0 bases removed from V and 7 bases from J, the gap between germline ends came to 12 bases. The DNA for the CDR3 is TGCAGTGCTAGAGATCCGCAGGGTAGCGGGGAGCTGTTTTTT. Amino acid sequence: CSARDPQGSGELFF.

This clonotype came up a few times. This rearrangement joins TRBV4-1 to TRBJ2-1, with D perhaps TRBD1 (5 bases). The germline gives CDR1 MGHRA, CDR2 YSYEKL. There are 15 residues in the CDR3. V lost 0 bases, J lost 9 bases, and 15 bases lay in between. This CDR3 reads CASSQDSRAVSEQFF. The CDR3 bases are TGCGCCAGCAGCCAAGATTCCAGGGCGGTTTCTGAGCAGTTCTTC.